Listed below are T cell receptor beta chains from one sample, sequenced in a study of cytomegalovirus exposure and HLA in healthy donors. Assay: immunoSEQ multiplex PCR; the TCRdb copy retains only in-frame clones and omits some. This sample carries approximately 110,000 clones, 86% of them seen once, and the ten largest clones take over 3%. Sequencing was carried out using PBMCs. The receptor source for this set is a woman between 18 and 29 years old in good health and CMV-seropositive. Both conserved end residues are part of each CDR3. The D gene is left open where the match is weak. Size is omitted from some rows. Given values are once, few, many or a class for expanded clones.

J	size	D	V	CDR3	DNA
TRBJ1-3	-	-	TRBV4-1	CASSQDRGGLDTIYF	TGCGCCAGCAGCCAAGATCGGGGGGGCTTAGACACCATATATTTT
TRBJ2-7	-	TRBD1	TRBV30	CAWSWDSREQYF	TGTGCCTGGAGTTGGGACAGTAGGGAGCAGTACTTC
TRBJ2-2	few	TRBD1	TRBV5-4	CASSPGQTNTGELFF	TGTGCCAGCAGCCCGGGACAGACGAACACCGGGGAGCTGTTTTTT
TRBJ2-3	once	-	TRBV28	CASSSFAQYF	TGTGCCAGCAGCTCTTTCGCGCAGTATTTT
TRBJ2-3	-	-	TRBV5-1	CASSVTRLRTDTQYF	TGCGCCAGCAGCGTTACTAGGCTTCGGACAGATACGCAGTATTTT
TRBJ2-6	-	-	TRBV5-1	CATNGGTGFSGANVLTF	TGCGCCACCAACGGGGGGACAGGTTTCTCTGGGGCCAACGTCCTGACTTTC
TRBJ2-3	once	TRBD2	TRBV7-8	CASSQPKTSGGHYTDTQYF	TGTGCCAGCAGCCAACCGAAGACTAGCGGGGGTCATTACACAGATACGCAGTATTTT
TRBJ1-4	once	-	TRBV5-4	CASSFGPPDTTNEKLFF	TGTGCCAGCAGCTTCGGGCCGCCGGACACAACTAATGAAAAACTGTTTTTT
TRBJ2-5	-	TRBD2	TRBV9	CASSALAGGQETQYF	TGTGCCAGCAGCGCACTAGCGGGAGGGCAAGAGACCCAGTACTTC
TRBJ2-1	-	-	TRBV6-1	CASGVGGWDEQFF	TGTGCCAGCGGGGTAGGAGGATGGGATGAGCAGTTCTTC
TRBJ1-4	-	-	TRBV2	CASSGVGVNEKLFF	TGTGCCAGCAGTGGGGTCGGGGTAAATGAAAAACTGTTTTTT
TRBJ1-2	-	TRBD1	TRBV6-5	CASSYSETGLDGYTF	TGTGCCAGCAGTTACTCGGAGACAGGGCTGGATGGCTACACCTTC
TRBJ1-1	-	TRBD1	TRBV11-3	CASSLDRGNTEAFF	TGTGCCAGCAGCTTGGACAGGGGTAACACTGAAGCTTTCTTT
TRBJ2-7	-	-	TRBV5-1	CASSLTGQPWYEQYF	TGCGCCAGCAGCTTAACAGGGCAGCCATGGTACGAGCAGTACTTC
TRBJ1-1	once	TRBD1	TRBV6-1	CASSEGGYRGNTEAFF	TGTGCCAGCAGTGAAGGGGGGTACAGGGGGAACACTGAAGCTTTCTTT
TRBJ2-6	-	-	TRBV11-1	CASSPAGGNVLTF	TGTGCCAGCAGCCCCGCCGGTGGCAACGTCCTGACTTTC
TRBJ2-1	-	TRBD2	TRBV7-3	CASSLVGTSRQFF	TGTGCCAGCAGCTTAGTCGGGACTAGCAGGCAGTTCTTC
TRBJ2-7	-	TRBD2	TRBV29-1	CSVEGGGEQYF	TGCAGCGTTGAAGGGGGGGGAGAGCAGTACTTC
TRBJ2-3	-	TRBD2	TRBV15	CATSTGLAGTDTQYF	TGTGCCACCAGCACGGGACTAGCGGGCACAGATACGCAGTATTTT
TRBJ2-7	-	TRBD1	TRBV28	CASSFVTGNGEQYF	TGTGCCAGCAGTTTTGTGACAGGGAACGGCGAGCAGTACTTC
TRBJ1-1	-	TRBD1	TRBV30	CAWSIYAGTGNEAFF	TGTGCCTGGAGTATCTATGCGGGGACAGGTAATGAAGCTTTCTTT
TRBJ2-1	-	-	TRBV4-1	CASSQEAPGVSDEQFF	TGCGCCAGCAGCCAAGAGGCACCGGGAGTGAGCGATGAGCAGTTCTTC
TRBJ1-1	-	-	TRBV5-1	CASSYGPDTEAFF	TGCGCCAGCAGCTATGGGCCCGACACTGAAGCTTTCTTT
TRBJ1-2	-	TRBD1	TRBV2	CASSGQGVAYGYTF	TGTGCCAGCAGCGGACAGGGAGTCGCCTATGGCTACACCTTC
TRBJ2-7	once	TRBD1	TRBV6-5	CASRGTGSSYEQYF	TGTGCCAGCAGGGGGACAGGGAGTAGCTACGAGCAGTACTTC
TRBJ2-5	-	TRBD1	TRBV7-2	CASSGQATQETQYF	TGTGCCAGCAGTGGACAGGCAACTCAAGAGACCCAGTACTTC
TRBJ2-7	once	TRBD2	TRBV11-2	CASSFSAPSGYEQYF	TGTGCCAGCAGCTTTAGTGCCCCTAGCGGGTACGAGCAGTACTTC
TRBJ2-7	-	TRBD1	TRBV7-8	CASSTTTGLWNEQYF	TGTGCCAGCAGCACCACGACAGGGCTTTGGAACGAGCAGTACTTC
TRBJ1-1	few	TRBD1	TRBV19	CASTTGGRNTEAFF	TGTGCCAGTACCACAGGGGGACGGAACACTGAAGCTTTCTTT
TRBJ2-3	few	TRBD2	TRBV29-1	CSTGLAGGRTDTQYF	TGCAGCACGGGACTAGCGGGAGGGCGTACAGATACGCAGTATTTT
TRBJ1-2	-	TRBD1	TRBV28	CASGTVYGYTF	TGTGCCAGCGGGACAGTCTATGGCTACACCTTC
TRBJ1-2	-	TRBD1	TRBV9	CASSVAIGQGYGYTF	TGTGCCAGCAGCGTAGCCATCGGACAGGGCTATGGCTACACCTTC
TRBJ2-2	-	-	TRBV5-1	CASSLEGRGTGELFF	TGCGCCAGCAGCTTGGAGGGCAGGGGCACCGGGGAGCTGTTTTTT
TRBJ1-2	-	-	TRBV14	CASSPGARGGYTF	TGTGCCAGCAGCCCCGGTGCGCGGGGTGGCTACACCTTC
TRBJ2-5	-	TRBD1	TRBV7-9	CASSSSATGTQETQYF	TGTGCCAGCAGCTCGAGCGCGACAGGGACCCAAGAGACCCAGTACTTC
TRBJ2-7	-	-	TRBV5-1	CASSLTDSSYEQYF	TGCGCCAGCAGCTTGACCGACTCCTCCTACGAGCAGTACTTC
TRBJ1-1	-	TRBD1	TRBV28	CASGQGNGEAFF	TGTGCCAGCGGACAGGGAAATGGTGAAGCTTTCTTT
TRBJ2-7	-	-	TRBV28	CASSTPSYEQYF	TGTGCCAGCAGTACTCCCTCCTACGAGCAGTACTTC
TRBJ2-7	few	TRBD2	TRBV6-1	CASSEASSGSNEQYF	TGTGCCAGCAGTGAAGCGTCTAGCGGGAGCAACGAGCAGTACTTC
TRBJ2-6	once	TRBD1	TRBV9	CASSPKGQGNFAGANVLTF	TGTGCCAGCAGCCCAAAGGGACAGGGGAATTTTGCGGGGGCCAACGTCCTGACTTTC
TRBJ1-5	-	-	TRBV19	CAISELTPNNQPQHF	TGTGCCATTAGCGAACTAACTCCGAACAATCAGCCCCAGCATTTT
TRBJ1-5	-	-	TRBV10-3	CATQGGGGNQPQHF	TGTGCCACCCAGGGTGGGGGCGGGAATCAGCCCCAGCATTTT
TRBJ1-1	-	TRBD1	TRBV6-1	CASSARTGATEAFF	TGTGCCAGCAGTGCCCGGACAGGGGCAACTGAAGCTTTCTTT
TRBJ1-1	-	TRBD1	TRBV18	CASSPPVRDRGATEAFF	TGTGCCAGCTCACCACCAGTTCGGGACAGGGGTGCCACTGAAGCTTTCTTT
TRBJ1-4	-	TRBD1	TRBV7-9	CASSFAGTGGGKNEKLFF	TGTGCCAGCAGCTTCGCCGGGACAGGGGGCGGGAAAAATGAAAAACTGTTTTTT
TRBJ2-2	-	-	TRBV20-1	CSARIGGELFF	TGCAGTGCCCGTATCGGCGGGGAGCTGTTTTTT
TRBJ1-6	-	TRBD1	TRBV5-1	CASSLEGTGDSPLHF	TGCGCCAGCAGCTTGGAGGGGACAGGTGATTCACCCCTCCACTTT
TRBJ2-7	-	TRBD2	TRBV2	CASSEVGLAEYEQYF	TGTGCCAGCAGTGAGGTGGGACTAGCGGAGTACGAGCAGTACTTC